Presented here are 27 T cell receptor beta chains from one specimen sequenced in a study of early T cells in non-severe SARS-CoV-2 infection. TCRdb re-called the 5' RACE reads through MiXCR, storing one row per CDR3 protein. The sample has roughly 40,000 distinct CDR3 sequences, around 6.8% seen once. Material: whole blood. These receptors came from an adult who was a healthcare worker with PCR-confirmed SARS-CoV-2 infection or an uninfected control (not recorded which).

The chain links TRBV20-1 to TRBJ2-5; 8 nucleotides agree with TRBD1. Germline CDR1 reads DFQATT; CDR2 reads SNEGSKA (reference sequence). Trimming took 0 bases from V and 4 from J; bases not matched to a gene: 1. The CDR3 is made up of 13 amino acids. CDR3 bases: TGCAGTGCTAGAGAGACAGGGGCAGAGACCCAGTACTTC. Translating gives CSARETGAETQYF.

This clonotype was detected ten times or more. The chain recombines TRBV18 with TRBJ2-1, with D perhaps matching TRBD2 (6 bases). With 5 bases removed from V and 2 bases from J, the gap between germline ends came to 10 bases. CDR1 and CDR2 (germline): KGHSH, LQKENI. The CDR3 has 14 residues. CDR3 bases: TGTGCCAGCTCAGGCGGGGATGCCTACAATGAGCAGTTCTTC. This encodes CASSGGDAYNEQFF. Combining the CDR3 with reference TRBV18 and TRBJ2-1 gives the whole variable domain NAGVMQNPRHLVRRRGQEARLRCSPMKGHSHVYWYRQLPEEGLKFMVYLQKENIIDESGMPKERFSAEFPKEGPSILRIQQVVRGDSAAYFCASSGGDAYNEQFFGPGTRLTVL.

This clonotype was picked up many times. The V and J genes are TRBV10-3 and TRBJ2-3; D unresolved. CDR3 length: 14 residues. The germline V and J ends were trimmed by 3 bases and 3 bases, with 10 bases remaining between them. Per the germline V gene, CDR1 is ENHRY and CDR2 is SYGVKD. The CDR3 DNA is TGTGCCATCAGTGAATCAGGCCGGACAGATACGCAGTATTTT. It specifies CAISESGRTDTQYF.

This clonotype was seen many times. The V call is TRBV4-2, the J call TRBJ1-4; D might be TRBD1 (6 bases). CDR1 LGHNA and CDR2 YNFKEQ come from the germline V gene. With 3 bases removed from V and 14 bases from J, the gap between germline ends came to 10 bases. This CDR3 spans 11 amino acids. As DNA, the CDR3 is TGTGCCAGCAGCCACATACAGGGTCTGTTTTTT. As protein: CASSHIQGLFF.

The CDR3 is CASSKGQYNEKLFF. The CDR3 DNA follows: TGTGCCAGCAGCAAGGGGCAGTACAATGAAAAACTGTTTTTT. The J gene is TRBJ1-4, the V gene TRBV27; D possibly corresponds to TRBD1 (5 bases). The CDR3 is 14 residues long. CDR1 is MNHEY and CDR2 is SMNVEV in the germline V gene (reference sequence). V dropped 6 bases and J dropped 5 bases, with 13 bases sitting between them.

This clonotype has just a few counts. V and J are TRBV4-3 and TRBJ2-1; no definite D call. This CDR3 spans 17 amino acids. V was cut by 0 bases and J by 5 bases, with 17 bases left in between. Looked up from germline, CDR1 is LGHNA and CDR2 is YSLEER. The CDR3 region is CASSQDLSYLIHNEQFF. The CDR3 DNA reads as TGCGCCAGCAGCCAAGATCTAAGCTATCTTATACACAATGAGCAGTTCTTC.

This clonotype was detected a few times. This sequence joins TRBV18 and TRBJ2-7; D is possibly TRBD2 (6 bases). Trimming took off 2 bases at V and 2 bases at J, with 13 bases between the two ends. Germline CDR1 KGHSH, CDR2 LQKENI. The CDR3 sequence is 15 residues long. CDR3 amino acids: CASSPGARRAYEQYF. CDR3 bases: TGTGCCAGCTCACCAGGGGCTAGGAGGGCCTACGAGCAGTACTTC.

The V call is TRBV5-1, the J call TRBJ1-5; 7 bases map to TRBD1. This CDR3 contains 15 residues. Germline assignment: CDR1 SGHRS and CDR2 YFSETQ. V was pared by 2 bases and J by 1 base, with 3 bases of the junction left unmatched. DNA of the CDR3: TGCGCCAGCAGCTTACAGGGGTTGAGCAATCAGCCCCAGCATTTT. Amino acids: CASSLQGLSNQPQHF.

This clonotype came up a few times. The DNA for the CDR3 is TGTGCCAGCAGCCCGACGGGCTTAGGTATGCAGTTCTTC. It is translated as CASSPTGLGMQFF. The gene calls are TRBV14 and TRBJ2-1; D uncertain. CDR3 length equals 13 residues. Trimming stripped 4 bases from V and 12 bases from J, with 16 bases between. Germline CDR1 and CDR2: SGHDN and FVKESK.

This clonotype was observed a handful of times. This rearrangement joins TRBV10-2 to TRBJ2-7, with D hard to call. Germline CDR1 and CDR2: WSHSY and SAAADI. Trimming took 5 bases from V and 3 from J, leaving 14 bases between them. The CDR3 has 14 residues. The CDR3 sequence is CASSYSGPIYEQYF. CDR3 DNA sequence: TGCGCCAGCAGTTACTCCGGGCCTATCTACGAGCAGTACTTC.

The chain is built from TRBV5-4 and TRBJ2-3, with D hard to call. V lost 2 bases to trimming and J lost 4 bases, with 17 bases between them. This CDR3 spans 16 amino acids. Germline V gene data show CDR1 as SGHNT and CDR2 as YYREEE (reference sequence). The CDR3 reads CASSLINLEFSDTQYF. The CDR3 region has the DNA TGTGCCAGCAGCTTAATTAACTTGGAATTTTCAGATACGCAGTATTTT.

This chain links TRBV12-3 or TRBV12-4 with TRBJ1-1, with D possibly matching TRBD1 (6 bases). The CDR3 covers 14 residues. V was trimmed by 7 bases and J by 5 bases, leaving 17 bases between them. This CDR3 is CASTPERGYTEAFF. The CDR3 DNA reads TGTGCCAGCACCCCGGAGAGGGGGTATACTGAAGCTTTCTTT.

The chain links TRBV7-8 to TRBJ2-7; no reliable D call. V was clipped by 2 bases and J by 5 bases, with 10 bases between them. The CDR3 length is 13 residues. CDR1 and CDR2 from the germline V gene are SGHVS and FQNEAQ. The CDR3 loop reads CASSLFPPNEQYF. The CDR3 DNA reads TGTGCCAGCAGCTTATTTCCCCCCAACGAGCAGTACTTC.

In its sample, this clonotype was seen many times. This chain joins TRBV20-1 and TRBJ1-4; D gene ambiguous. The germline V gene has CDR1 DFQATT and CDR2 SNEGSKA (reference sequence). The CDR3 sequence is 13 residues long. Trimming took off 3 bases at V and 3 bases at J, with 8 bases between the two ends. This CDR3 is CSASGRANEKLFF. Here the CDR3 DNA reads TGCAGTGCTAGTGGGAGGGCTAATGAAAAACTGTTTTTT.

This clonotype came up a few times. The V call is TRBV28, the J call TRBJ2-3; TRBD2 might be the D (7 bases). Per germline, CDR1 MDHEN and CDR2 SYDVKM. V lost 6 bases and J 3 bases, leaving 13 bases between the germline ends. There are 14 residues in the CDR3. This chain's CDR3 is CASREGGPTDTQYF. CDR3 bases: TGTGCCAGCAGGGAGGGGGGGCCGACAGATACGCAGTATTTT.

The rearrangement uses TRBV7-2 and TRBJ1-1; D call uncertain. The germline V gene encodes CDR1 SGHTA and CDR2 FQGNSA. Trimming removed 1 base at V and 4 bases at J, with 13 bases between. CDR3 length: 15 residues. In DNA, the CDR3 is TGTGCCAGCAGCTTAGGAGGGTGGGGAGGCACTGAAGCTTTCTTT. Translating it yields CASSLGGWGGTEAFF.

This clonotype appeared many times. The chain joins TRBV7-9 to TRBJ1-1; 8 bases align to TRBD1. CDR3 length: 14 amino acids. The V segment lost 5 bases and the J segment 5 bases; nucleotides outside the gene matches: 7. The germline V gene encodes CDR1 SEHNR and CDR2 FQNEAQ (reference sequence). The CDR3 DNA reads TGTGCCAGCAGCGCGCAGGGGGCCGGAACTGAAGCTTTCTTT. Protein product: CASSAQGAGTEAFF. The full variable domain, with the rest looked up from reference TRBV7-9 and TRBJ1-1, is DTGVSQNPRHKITKRGQNVTFRCDPISEHNRLYWYRQTLGQGPEFLTYFQNEAQLEKSRLLSDRFSAERPKGSFSTLEIQRTEQGDSAMYLCASSAQGAGTEAFFGQGTRLTVV.

V usage is TRBV27 and J usage is TRBJ2-3; TRBD2 agrees at 11 bases. Per germline, CDR1 MNHEY and CDR2 SMNVEV (reference sequence). Trimming cost V 8 bases and J 7 bases; bases outside gene matches: 14. This CDR3 has 16 residues. CDR3 coding DNA: TGTGCCAGCGGATTAGCGGGGGGGCCGTTGATCCATACGCAGTATTTT. It translates to CASGLAGGPLIHTQYF.

This clonotype was observed many times. For the CDR3, the DNA is TGTGCCAGCAGCACCGGGACTGCTAGCACAGATACGCAGTATTTT. This encodes CASSTGTASTDTQYF. The J gene is TRBJ2-3, the V gene TRBV11-3; possible D gene TRBD2, 6 bases. The CDR3 is made up of 15 amino acids. Per the germline V gene, CDR1 is SGHNT and CDR2 is YENEEA. Trimming shortened V by 5 bases and J by 0 bases, and 12 bases separated the two germline ends.

This sequence joins TRBV18 and TRBJ2-4, with unresolved D. Germline V gene lookup returns CDR1 KGHSH and CDR2 LQKENI. The CDR3 is 15 amino acids. Between the trimmed V and J ends, which lost 1 base and 5 bases, there was a span of 12 bases. The CDR3: CASSPRSHPQNIQYF. The DNA of the CDR3 is TGTGCCAGCTCACCACGAAGCCACCCCCAAAACATTCAGTACTTC.

In this sample, this clonotype turned up a few times. The rearrangement links TRBV2 to TRBJ2-7, with unresolved D. Germline CDR1 SNHLY, CDR2 FYNNEI. The CDR3 is made up of 16 amino acids. V was pared by 7 bases and J by 2 bases, with 21 bases between. In DNA, the CDR3 is TGTGCCAGCACACCCCAGCACCCATTAACCACCTACGAGCAGTACTTC. This gives the protein CASTPQHPLTTYEQYF.

The gene calls are TRBV5-6 and TRBJ2-6; possible D gene TRBD2, 5 bases. The V gene lost 4 bases and the J gene lost 0 bases, with 17 bases spanning the gap. The CDR3 runs to 18 residues. CDR1 is SGHDT and CDR2 is YYEEEE in the germline V gene. CDR3 residues: CASSRRLQTPSGANVLTF. The CDR3 nucleotides read TGTGCCAGCAGCCGGAGACTACAGACTCCCTCTGGGGCCAACGTCCTGACTTTC.

This clonotype was seen at least ten times. CDR3 coding DNA: TGTGCCAGTAGTATTGGACAGGGGATAAGTCAGCCCCAGCATTTT. The encoded protein is CASSIGQGISQPQHF. The V gene is TRBV19, the J gene TRBJ1-5; 9 bases match TRBD1. The V gene's germline CDR1 is LNHDA and CDR2 SQIVND (reference sequence). The CDR3 contains 15 residues. J lost 6 bases, V lost 3 bases, and 6 bases had no gene match.

This clonotype was seen at least ten times. J is TRBJ2-2 and V is TRBV13, with D unclear. CDR3 length equals 12 residues. Trimming shortened V by 5 bases and J by 4 bases, and 5 bases separated the two germline ends. The V gene's germline CDR1 is PRHDT and CDR2 FYEKMQ (reference sequence). The CDR3 region has the DNA TGTGCCAGCAGCCAAGGCACCGGGGAGCTGTTTTTT. Translated: CASSQGTGELFF.

This clonotype came up a few times. The genes are TRBV2 and TRBJ2-2; D possibly corresponds to TRBD1 (7 bases). The germline V gene has CDR1 SNHLY and CDR2 FYNNEI. The CDR3 has 15 residues. Trimming took off 5 bases at V and 6 bases at J, with 16 bases between the two ends. The CDR3 nucleotides read TGTGCCAGCAGTAGTCGAGGAGGGGGCGCCGGGGAGCTGTTTTTT. This sequence encodes CASSSRGGGAGELFF. Together with reference TRBV2 and TRBJ2-2, the CDR3 gives the full variable domain: EPEVTQTPSHQVTQMGQEVILRCVPISNHLYFYWYRQILGQKVEFLVSFYNNEISEKSEIFDDQFSVERPDGSNFTLKIRSTKLEDSAMYFCASSSRGGGAGELFFGEGSRLTVL.

As regards this clonotype: A read error may explain this, as a much larger clone is one base away. CDR3 coding DNA: TGCGCCAGCAGTGGACAGGGGGAAACAGATACGCGGTATTTT. This translates into CASSGQGETDTRYF. The J gene is TRBJ2-3, the V gene TRBV5-1; 10 nucleotides agree with TRBD1. The CDR3 contains 14 residues. The V gene's germline CDR1 is SGHRS and CDR2 YFSETQ.

Many counts were recorded for this clonotype. CDR3 DNA: TGTGCCAGTAGTATAGGGACAGCTAGCTCTGGGGCCAACGTCCTGACTTTC. It encodes CASSIGTASSGANVLTF. The chain links TRBV19 to TRBJ2-6, with TRBD1 as a possible D gene (6 bases). CDR1 LNHDA and CDR2 SQIVND come from the germline V gene (reference sequence). The CDR3 runs 17 residues. The V end lost 1 base, the J end lost 0 bases, and 10 bases lay between the germline ends.